The clone carrying this T cell receptor beta chain was recorded many times. These data belong to a study of human T cells and chemical hapten exposure. Across the study: It was small differences in pooled library volume that mainly caused per-sample TCR yields to vary.

V lost 2 bases to trimming and J lost 1 base, with 9 bases between them. The CDR3 contains 15 residues. The germline CDR1 and CDR2 sequences are KGHSH and LQKENI. The time point was: healthy volunteer bleed at 6 weeks. The total RNA was obtained from whole blood that was not fractionated. Each CDR3 protein gets one entry after TCRdb re-called the RACE reads with MiXCR. The data show about 80,000 distinct CDR3 sequences, about 8.6% seen once. The chain is built from TRBV18 and TRBJ1-5; no clear D gene. Specimen: whole blood. This sequence originates from a female donor in good health. Some clones in this sample may be carry-over from other donors' samples. The CDR3 sequence: CASSPVGLSNQPQHF. DNA for the CDR3: TGTGCCAGCTCACCAGTAGGGCTAAGCAATCAGCCCCAGCATTTT.